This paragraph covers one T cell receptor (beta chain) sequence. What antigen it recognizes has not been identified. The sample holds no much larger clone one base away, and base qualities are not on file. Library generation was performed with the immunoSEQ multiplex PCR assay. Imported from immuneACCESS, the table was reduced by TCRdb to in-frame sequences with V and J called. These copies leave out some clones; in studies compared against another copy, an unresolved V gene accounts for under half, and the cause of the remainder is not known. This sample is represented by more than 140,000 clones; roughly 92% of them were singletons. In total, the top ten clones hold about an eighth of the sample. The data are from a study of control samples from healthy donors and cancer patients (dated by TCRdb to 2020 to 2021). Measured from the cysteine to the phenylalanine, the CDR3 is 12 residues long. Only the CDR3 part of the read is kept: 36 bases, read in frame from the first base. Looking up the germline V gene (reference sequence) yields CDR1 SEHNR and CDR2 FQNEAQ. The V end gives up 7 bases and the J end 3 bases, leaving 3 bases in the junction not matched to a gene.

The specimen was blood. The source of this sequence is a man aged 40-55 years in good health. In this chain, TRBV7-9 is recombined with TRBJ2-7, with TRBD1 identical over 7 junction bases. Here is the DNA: TGTGCCAGCACAGGGGGAAGCTACGAGCAGTACTTC. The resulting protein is CASTGGSYEQYF.